This T cell receptor beta chain appears in the sequencing data of a study of cytomegalovirus exposure and HLA in healthy donors. A multiplex PCR was run with 60 Vbeta primers and 13 Jbeta primers. Produced via immunoSEQ multiplex PCR; TCRdb's table is partial and in-frame only. The repertoire consists of some 66,000 clones, with about three quarters occurring once and the leading ten covering 9.7%. The sample comprised PBMCs. The receptor comes from a man aged 40-50 years in good health and CMV-seronegative.

CDR3 DNA: TGTGCCAGCAGCTCACCCCCCCGGAGCGGCGATGAGCAGTTCTTC. The encoded protein is CASSSPPRSGDEQFF. This chain links TRBV5-4 with TRBJ2-1; maybe TRBD2 (5 bases). With 3 bases removed from V and 8 bases from J, the gap between germline ends came to 18 bases. CDR1 and CDR2 from the germline V gene are SGHNT and YYREEE (reference sequence). This CDR3 is built from 15 residues. Full variable domain (outside the CDR3, taken from reference TRBV5-4 and TRBJ2-1): ETGVTQSPTHLIKTRGQQVTLRCSSQSGHNTVSWYQQALGQGPQFIFQYYREEENGRGNFPPRFSGLQFPNYSSELNVNALELDDSALYLCASSSPPRSGDEQFFGPGTRLTVL.